A single TCR beta chain is shown here with its context. This sample was included in a study of shared clonotypes between healthy human individuals. This table comes from immunoSEQ multiplex PCR, and its TCRdb copy is limited to in-frame clones, with some not included. The sample yields more than 1 million clones, approximately 80% seen once. The V gene end was trimmed by 3 bases and the J gene end by 9 bases; junction bases not matched to a gene: 5. The CDR3 totals 13 residues. The germline CDR1 and CDR2 sequences are MNHEY and SVGAGI. The V gene is TRBV6-5, the J gene TRBJ2-1, with 7 bases fitting TRBD2. This TCR derives from a man between 18 and 35 years old in good health. Some clones in this sample may be carry-over from other donors' samples. Sequencing was performed on memory CD4+ T cells from PBMCs. Subset of the sample: CD45RA-negative fraction. CDR3 in amino acids: CASSYRTSSEQFF. The CDR3 region has the DNA TGTGCCAGCAGTTATCGGACTAGTAGTGAGCAGTTCTTC.